This TCR beta chain was sequenced in a study of T cell repertoires in cytomegalovirus infection. V shed 5 bases and J shed 4 bases, with 21 bases lying between them. The CDR3 runs to 16 residues. Germline values: CDR1 MDHEN, CDR2 SYDVKM. TCRdb analysed the reads with MiXCR anew, one entry per CDR3 protein. The data show under 800,000 distinct CDR3 sequences, with less than 25% seen just once and less than 9.5% held by the top ten. General study results and limits: HLA-C-restricted CMV clonotypes gave the most frequent clonotype in two of eight donors.

This clonotype turned up a few times. What it binds is not known. The sequence came from a human donor in good health (CMV status not recorded). Some clones in this sample may be carry-over from other donors' samples. The chain links TRBV28 to TRBJ2-7; D assignment may be TRBD1 or TRBD2 (6 bases each). The sequenced sample was CD8+ T cells from PBMCs. The CDR3 loop reads CASSPSERGAYYEQYV. CDR3 DNA sequence: TGTGCCAGCAGTCCCTCGGAGAGGGGGGCTTATTACGAGCAGTACGTC.